One sample yielded the 28 T cell receptor beta chains listed below, sequenced in a study of cytomegalovirus exposure and HLA in healthy donors. The PCR contained 60 Vbeta and 13 Jbeta primers. The method was immunoSEQ multiplex PCR; TCRdb's version includes in-frame clones alone and lacks a portion of them. Among 100,000 to 130,000 clones listed, about 80% were seen once. Sequencing was performed on PBMCs. The origin of the receptors is a man aged 25-40 years in good health and CMV-seropositive.

The rearrangement joins TRBV10-3 to TRBJ2-5; 9 bases match TRBD1. The CDR3 covers 14 residues. The germline gives CDR1 ENHRY, CDR2 SYGVKD. Unmatched junction bases numbered 3, after V lost 2 bases and J lost 5 bases. In DNA, the CDR3 is TGTGCCATCAGTGAGACAGGGGGCATTGAGACCCAGTACTTC. Its protein product is CAISETGGIETQYF.

The J gene is TRBJ2-6, the V gene TRBV9; TRBD2 matches at 15 bases. Germline V gene data show CDR1 as SGDLS and CDR2 as YYNGEE. The CDR3 is made up of 20 amino acids. Losses at the gene ends were 3 bases for V and 0 bases for J; bases not matched to a gene: 7. This CDR3 reads CASSDSGTSGGYSGANVLTF. As DNA, the CDR3 is TGTGCCAGCAGCGACTCCGGGACTAGCGGGGGGTACTCTGGGGCCAACGTCCTGACTTTC. The variable domain in full, completed from reference TRBV9 and TRBJ2-6, reads DSGVTQTPKHLITATGQRVTLRCSPRSGDLSVYWYQQSLDQGLQFLIQYYNGEERAKGNILERFSAQQFPDLHSELNLSSLELGDSALYFCASSDSGTSGGYSGANVLTFGAGSRLTVL.

This sequence joins TRBV5-7 and TRBJ1-1; no clear D gene. TRBV5-7 is labeled an ORF, and its function is uncertain. The CDR3 has 15 amino acids. The V and J ends lost 7 bases and 10 bases respectively, with 26 bases between them. This CDR3 is CASGLWLEDPAVAFF. The DNA of the CDR3 is TGTGCCAGCGGCCTTTGGTTAGAGGACCCAGCGGTAGCTTTCTTT.

The chain recombines TRBV6-1 with TRBJ2-5; a possible D gene is TRBD1 (5 bases). The DNA end favors TRBJ2-7, so the J call may be wrong. Germline V gene sequence: CDR1 MNHNS, CDR2 SASEGT. The CDR3 is 13 residues long. The CDR3 here is CASVPQGSYEQYF. Written as DNA, the CDR3 is TGTGCCAGTGTTCCGCAGGGCTCCTACGAGCAGTACTTC.

The CDR3 coding sequence is TGTGCCAGCAACGAGGGACAGGGGCGGGCCGGTAGTCCCCTCCACTTT. This codes for CASNEGQGRAGSPLHF. The chain joins TRBV7-3 to TRBJ1-6; 10 bases map to TRBD1. Per germline, CDR1 SGHTA and CDR2 FQGTGA. The CDR3 covers 16 residues. V lost 7 bases and J lost 13; bases outside the gene matches: 16.

The V gene is TRBV5-4, the J gene TRBJ2-3; the match to TRBD2 covers 10 bases. The CDR3 is 15 residues long. The V and J ends lost 5 bases and 1 base, in that order; junction bases with no gene match: 4. Germline CDR1 is SGHNT and CDR2 is YYREEE (reference sequence). CDR3 DNA sequence: TGTGCCAGCAGATTTGGACTAGCGGGCACAGATACGCAGTATTTT. Its translation: CASRFGLAGTDTQYF.

This chain connects TRBV27 to TRBJ2-7; the D gene is possibly TRBD1 (5 bases). There are 15 residues in the CDR3. V was pared by 7 bases and J by 1 base, with 17 bases between. Germline-derived CDR1 and CDR2 are MNHEY and SMNVEV (reference sequence). CDR3 region: CASNPRGGHSYEQYF. DNA for the CDR3: TGTGCCAGCAATCCTAGGGGTGGACATTCCTACGAGCAGTACTTC.

Concerning this clone: Compared with germline, one end of the junction differs, possibly owing to a read error. This chain links TRBV7-9 with TRBJ1-1; no reliable D call. Germline loops: CDR1 SEHNR, CDR2 FQNEAQ (reference sequence). CDR3 length: 12 residues. CDR3 protein: CSSSLSWREAFF. In DNA form, the CDR3 reads TGTTCCAGCAGCCTAAGTTGGAGAGAAGCTTTCTTT.

This clone was recorded only once. This rearrangement joins TRBV5-4 to TRBJ2-5, with TRBD2 identical over 11 bases. The germline CDR1 and CDR2 sequences are SGHNT and YYREEE (reference sequence). This CDR3 spans 18 amino acids. With 1 base clipped from V and 2 bases from J, the junction kept 10 bases outside the gene matches. Here the CDR3 reads CASSLNARLAGGQETQYF. CDR3 DNA sequence: TGTGCCAGCAGCTTGAATGCTAGGCTAGCGGGGGGTCAAGAGACCCAGTACTTC.

This rearrangement joins TRBV6-1 to TRBJ1-4; TRBD1 matches 8 bases. Germline lookup yields CDR1 MNHNS and CDR2 SASEGT. This CDR3 contains 14 residues. V lost 1 base to trimming and J lost 8 bases; unmatched junction nucleotides: 3. The CDR3 nucleotides are TGTGCCAGCAGTGAAGGGACAGGGAAGGAAAAACTGTTTTTT. The encoded protein is CASSEGTGKEKLFF.

V is TRBV19 and J is TRBJ1-2, with 8 bases lining up with TRBD1. This CDR3 is built from 14 residues. Germline V gives CDR1 LNHDA, CDR2 SQIVND (reference sequence). V shed 3 bases, J shed 7 bases, and the junction held 7 bases outside the gene matches. The chain's CDR3 is CASSIWTGSRGYTF. The CDR3 bases are TGTGCCAGTAGTATTTGGACAGGGAGCCGTGGCTACACCTTC.

The chain uses TRBV7-6 and TRBJ1-6; no clear D gene. From germline, CDR1 is SGHVS and CDR2 FNYEAQ. The CDR3 spans 13 residues. V lost 5 bases and J lost 8, with 10 bases in between. CDR3 coding DNA: TGTGCCAGCAGCCCGAGCACGTATTCACCCCTCCACTTT. The encoded protein is CASSPSTYSPLHF. The entire variable domain, with the rest obtained from reference TRBV7-6 and TRBJ1-6, is as follows: GAGVSQSPRYKVTKRGQDVALRCDPISGHVSLYWYRQALGQGPEFLTYFNYEAQQDKSGLPNDRFSAERPEGSISTLTIQRTEQRDSAMYRCASSPSTYSPLHFGNGTRLTVT.

This clone has only one observation. This chain links TRBV2 with TRBJ1-1, with D unresolved. V was pared by 7 bases and J by 7 bases, with 19 bases between. Germline CDR1 is SNHLY and CDR2 is FYNNEI. CDR3 length equals 14 residues. The CDR3, as DNA: TGTGCCAGCAACGGACTGAGGGCGTATAGTGAAGCTTTCTTT. Its protein is CASNGLRAYSEAFF.

The rearrangement links TRBV6-6 to TRBJ2-3; tentatively, D is TRBD2 (5 bases). CDR1 and CDR2 (germline): MNHNY, SVGAGI (reference sequence). There are 15 residues in the CDR3. The V and J ends lost 6 bases and 2 bases respectively, with 15 bases between them. The CDR3 DNA follows: TGTGCCAGCAGGCGCCTCCCGGAGGTCACAGATACGCAGTATTTT. Translated: CASRRLPEVTDTQYF.

This clone was recorded once. DNA of the CDR3: TGTGCCAGCAGCGCGTTCCCCTACGAGCAGTACTTC. It yields the protein CASSAFPYEQYF. The chain couples TRBV7-9 to TRBJ2-7, with unresolved D. Germline values: CDR1 SEHNR, CDR2 FQNEAQ (reference sequence). Trimming took off 5 bases at V and 2 bases at J, with 7 bases between the two ends. This CDR3 spans 12 amino acids.

This sequence joins TRBV7-3 and TRBJ2-7; TRBD2 might be the D (6 bases). V lost 0 bases and J 2 bases, leaving 11 bases between the germline ends. This CDR3 contains 15 residues. Germline V CDR1 and CDR2: SGHTA, FQGTGA. CDR3 in amino acids: CASSLTSGGAYEQYF. The CDR3 DNA follows: TGTGCCAGCAGCTTAACTAGCGGAGGAGCCTACGAGCAGTACTTC. Combining the CDR3 with reference TRBV7-3 and TRBJ2-7 gives the whole variable domain GAGVSQTPSNKVTEKGKYVELRCDPISGHTALYWYRQSLGQGPEFLIYFQGTGAADDSGLPNDRFFAVRPEGSVSTLKIQRTERGDSAVYLCASSLTSGGAYEQYFGPGTRLTVT.

The rearrangement joins TRBV25-1 to TRBJ2-7, with D tentatively TRBD2 (6 bases). The V and J ends lost 1 base and 3 bases respectively, with 16 bases between them. CDR1 and CDR2 from the germline V gene are MGHDK and SYGVNS. This CDR3 comprises 16 residues. The CDR3 loop is CASSESGTSRFYEQYF. CDR3 nucleotides: TGTGCCAGCAGTGAATCAGGGACTTCAAGGTTCTACGAGCAGTACTTC.

This clone has more than one count but fewer than ten. The rearrangement uses TRBV2 and TRBJ1-1; D uncertain. V was pared by 5 bases and J by 1 base, with 5 bases between. Germline V gene lookup returns CDR1 SNHLY and CDR2 FYNNEI. The CDR3 contains 12 residues. This chain's CDR3 is CASSFQNTEAFF. CDR3 DNA sequence: TGTGCCAGCAGTTTTCAGAACACTGAAGCTTTCTTT. The full variable domain, its missing parts supplied by reference TRBV2 and TRBJ1-1, is EPEVTQTPSHQVTQMGQEVILRCVPISNHLYFYWYRQILGQKVEFLVSFYNNEISEKSEIFDDQFSVERPDGSNFTLKIRSTKLEDSAMYFCASSFQNTEAFFGQGTRLTVV.

This clone was seen a handful of times. This sequence joins TRBV9 and TRBJ2-7, with TRBD2 as a possible D gene (6 bases). V was trimmed by 2 bases and J by 5 bases, leaving 14 bases between them. CDR3 size: 14 residues. Looked up from germline, CDR1 is SGDLS and CDR2 is YYNGEE. In DNA, the CDR3 is TGTGCCAGCAGCGTGGAATGGGGGGAGAACGAGCAGTACTTC. Residues: CASSVEWGENEQYF.

The gene calls are TRBV19 and TRBJ2-7; the match to TRBD1 covers 8 bases. The CDR3 contains 15 residues. Germline V gene data show CDR1 as LNHDA and CDR2 as SQIVND (reference sequence). The V gene end was trimmed by 5 bases and the J gene end by 6 bases; junction bases not matched to a gene: 12. The CDR3, as DNA: TGTGCCAGTAGTCCGGTGGGGACAGGCCGCTCCGAGCAGTACTTC. Amino acid sequence: CASSPVGTGRSEQYF.

In this sample, this clone turned up a few times. The chain uses TRBV27 and TRBJ2-5, with D possibly matching TRBD2 (6 bases). From germline, CDR1 is MNHEY and CDR2 SMNVEV (reference sequence). The V and J ends lost 3 bases and 6 bases respectively, with 14 bases between them. The length of the CDR3 is 14 residues. CDR3 sequence (DNA): TGTGCCAGCAGTTTGGGGCGGGACGGAAAGACCCAGTACTTC. This encodes CASSLGRDGKTQYF.

V and J are TRBV5-1 and TRBJ2-1; 10 bases are shared with TRBD1. Germline V CDR1 and CDR2: SGHRS, YFSETQ. The CDR3 totals 16 residues. Germline trimming cut 1 base from V and 7 bases from J; bases unmatched to any gene: 8. CDR3 sequence reads: CASSLTSGTGVNEQFF. The CDR3 bases are TGCGCCAGCAGCTTGACGTCCGGGACAGGGGTGAATGAGCAGTTCTTC.

The J gene is TRBJ1-2, the V gene TRBV18; maybe TRBD1 (6 bases). This CDR3 is built from 14 residues. Germline CDR1 and CDR2: KGHSH and LQKENI. Trimming left V 3 bases short and J 8 bases short, with 16 bases between. In nucleotides, the CDR3 is TGTGCCAGCTCACCCTCAAGGACAGACGGGGGCTACACCTTC. It yields the protein CASSPSRTDGGYTF.

V usage is TRBV25-1 and J usage is TRBJ1-2; D might be TRBD1 (5 bases). Trimming removed 3 bases at V and 8 bases at J, with 19 bases between. CDR3 length: 15 amino acids. Germline loops: CDR1 MGHDK, CDR2 SYGVNS. The CDR3 loop reads CASSERQGITMGYTF. CDR3 in DNA: TGTGCCAGCAGTGAGAGGCAGGGAATAACTATGGGCTACACCTTC.

The genes are TRBV5-1 and TRBJ1-1; D is uncertain. The length of the CDR3 is 14 residues. Germline V CDR1 and CDR2: SGHRS, YFSETQ. Trimming shortened V by 0 bases and J by 2 bases, and 8 bases separated the two germline ends. This CDR3 reads CASSLVVRNTEAFF. CDR3 nucleotide sequence: TGCGCCAGCAGCTTGGTCGTCAGAAACACTGAAGCTTTCTTT.

This chain uses TRBV7-9 with TRBJ2-3; 13 bases line up with TRBD2. The CDR3 has 16 residues. Germline values: CDR1 SEHNR, CDR2 FQNEAQ (reference sequence). The V and J ends lost 1 base and 3 bases, in that order; junction bases with no gene match: 1. The CDR3 reads CASSLVTSGGTDTQYF. The CDR3 bases are TGTGCCAGCAGCTTAGTGACTAGCGGGGGGACAGATACGCAGTATTTT.

This clone showed up just once. This rearrangement joins TRBV4-1 to TRBJ1-4; 8 bases align to TRBD1. There are 15 residues in the CDR3. The germline V gene has CDR1 MGHRA and CDR2 YSYEKL. Trimming cost V 5 bases and J 7 bases; bases outside gene matches: 9. As DNA, the CDR3 is TGCGCCAGCAGCGCACCCGGGACAGGCACTGAAAAACTGTTTTTT. This codes for CASSAPGTGTEKLFF.

The chain links TRBV5-6 to TRBJ1-4; TRBD1 aligns across 7 bases. V dropped 6 bases and J dropped 7; count of bases not matched to a gene: 12. This CDR3 is 15 amino acids long. Germline-derived CDR1 and CDR2 are SGHDT and YYEEEE. The CDR3 nucleotides are TGTGCCAGCACCCCGGGTAGGGGGCGTGGTGAAAAACTGTTTTTT. This encodes CASTPGRGRGEKLFF. The variable domain in full, completed from reference TRBV5-6 and TRBJ1-4, reads DAGVTQSPTHLIKTRGQQVTLRCSPKSGHDTVSWYQQALGQGPQFIFQYYEEEERQRGNFPDRFSGHQFPNYSSELNVNALLLGDSALYLCASTPGRGRGEKLFFGSGTQLSVL.